This T cell receptor (beta chain) was recorded in a study of beta chain bispecific antibodies for T cell cancers. Looking at the study overall: HPB-ALL carried surface TRBV5-5, while Jurkat carried TRBV12-3.

Study-wide results and limits: After anti-TRBV12 rather than anti-CD19 exposure, TRBV12-3 made up over 97% less of total TRBV signal. Normal T cells contributed less of the targeted TRBV signal than the leukemia cells did. An anti-TRBV5-5 antibody cross-reacts with the highly similar TRBV5-6.

This clonotype occurred many times. The antigen remains undetermined. The CDR3 covers 14 residues. Deletions cut 3 bases from V and 4 bases from J, with 10 bases between. Germline V gives CDR1 MDHEN, CDR2 SYDVKM. Each CDR3 protein is one row after TCRdb ran MiXCR on the 5' RACE reads. The profile shows roughly 19,000 distinct CDR3 sequences, 2% to 2.5% of them singletons. T cells were expanded from blood mononuclear cells for about 3 days with anti-CD3 OKT3 or CD3/CD28 beads. This sample: Jurkat plus normal T cells with anti-TRBV12 bispecific. Material: healthy donor T cells cultured with leukemia cells, obtained from a culture containing a bispecific antibody targeting TCR Vbeta12. The chain couples TRBV28 to TRBJ1-5, with D perhaps TRBD1 (6 bases). The clonotype comes from a human donor in good health. Some clones in this sample may be carry-over from other donors' samples. The CDR3 coding sequence is TGTGCCAGCAGTTTGGGGGGGGCGAATCAGCCCCAGCATTTT. It specifies CASSLGGANQPQHF.